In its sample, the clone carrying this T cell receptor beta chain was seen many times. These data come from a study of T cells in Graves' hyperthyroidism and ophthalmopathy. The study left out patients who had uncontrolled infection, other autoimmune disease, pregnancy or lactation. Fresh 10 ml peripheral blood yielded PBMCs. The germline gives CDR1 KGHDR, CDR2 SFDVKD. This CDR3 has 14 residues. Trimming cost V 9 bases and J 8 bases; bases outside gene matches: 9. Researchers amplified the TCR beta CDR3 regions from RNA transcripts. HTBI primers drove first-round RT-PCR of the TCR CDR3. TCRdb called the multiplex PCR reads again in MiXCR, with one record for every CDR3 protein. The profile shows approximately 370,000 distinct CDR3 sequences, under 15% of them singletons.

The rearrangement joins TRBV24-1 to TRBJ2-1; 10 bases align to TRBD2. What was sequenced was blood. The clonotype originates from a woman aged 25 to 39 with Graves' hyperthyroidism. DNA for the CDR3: TGTGCCACCGCCGGAGAGCGGGAGGGCGATGAGCAGTTCTTC. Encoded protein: CATAGEREGDEQFF.